The 10 T cell receptor beta chains below come from one sample, sequenced in a study of blood T cell repertoires in COVID-19. Assay used: immunoSEQ multiplex PCR; TCRdb lists only in-frame clones, some missing. This table has 100,000 to 150,000 clones, 80% to 85% appearing once. Sequenced sample: PBMCs or T cells enriched from blood (not recorded which). These receptors originate from a woman in her twenties or thirties who had recovered from COVID-19.

The genes are TRBV19 and TRBJ1-2; D gene uncertain. V dropped 10 bases and J dropped 4 bases, with 16 bases sitting between them. Germline CDR1 LNHDA, CDR2 SQIVND (reference sequence). The CDR3 loop spans 13 amino acids. CDR3 residues: CATKSAGAYGYTF. The DNA for the CDR3 is TGTGCCACCAAGAGTGCGGGCGCCTATGGCTACACCTTC.

This clone appeared a single time. The chain is built from TRBV20-1 and TRBJ2-1, with 9 bases aligning to TRBD2. The CDR3 loop spans 16 amino acids. V shed 3 bases and J 2 bases; nucleotides not matched to a gene: 8. The V gene's germline CDR1 is DFQATT and CDR2 SNEGSKA (reference sequence). The CDR3 is CSASTRGRGAYNEQFF. The CDR3 region has the DNA TGCAGTGCTAGTACGCGCGGGAGGGGTGCCTACAATGAGCAGTTCTTC.

The chain employs TRBV25-1 and TRBJ1-2; 8 bases are shared with TRBD1. Germline CDR1 is MGHDK and CDR2 is SYGVNS. V was pared by 6 bases and J by 6 bases, with 6 bases of the junction left unmatched. The CDR3 contains 13 residues. The CDR3 DNA reads TGTGCCAGCAGACCGACAGGGGAGAATGGCTACACCTTC. Protein sequence: CASRPTGENGYTF.

The chain has TRBV9 and TRBJ2-5, with TRBD1 matching 12 bases. Unmatched junction bases numbered 6, after V lost 2 bases and J lost 7 bases. This CDR3 has 15 residues. CDR1 and CDR2 from the germline V gene are SGDLS and YYNGEE. The CDR3 is CASSVGTGGGVTQYF. For the CDR3, the DNA is TGTGCCAGCAGCGTCGGGACAGGGGGCGGGGTGACCCAGTACTTC. The full variable domain, in which reference TRBV9 and TRBJ2-5 provide the parts outside the CDR3, is DSGVTQTPKHLITATGQRVTLRCSPRSGDLSVYWYQQSLDQGLQFLIQYYNGEERAKGNILERFSAQQFPDLHSELNLSSLELGDSALYFCASSVGTGGGVTQYFGPGTRLLVL.

The chain employs TRBV6-5 and TRBJ1-2; weak D call: TRBD1 (6 bases). The CDR3 spans 14 residues. Germline CDR1 is MNHEY and CDR2 is SVGAGI. Trimming removed 6 bases from V and 6 bases from J, with 17 bases in between. CDR3 loop: CASRSFNTGNGYTF. The CDR3 DNA reads TGTGCCAGCAGATCCTTTAACACAGGGAATGGCTACACCTTC.

In DNA, the CDR3 is TGTGCCAGTAGTTCCCCCCCAGCGCCAGAGACCCAGTACTTC. Its protein product is CASSSPPAPETQYF. The chain carries TRBV19 and TRBJ2-5; no reliable D call. This CDR3 contains 14 residues. CDR1 and CDR2 from the germline V gene are LNHDA and SQIVND (reference sequence). V was shortened by 5 bases and J by 4 bases, with 14 bases between the two germline ends.

The chain couples TRBV29-1 to TRBJ2-3; weak D call: TRBD1 (5 bases). The ends were cut back, 1 base at V and 5 bases at J, with 7 bases in the middle. This CDR3 comprises 12 residues. Germline V lookup: CDR1 SQVTM, CDR2 ANQGSEA. The CDR3 nucleotides read TGCAGCGTTGAAGTAGGGGAAGATACGCAGTATTTT. Protein product: CSVEVGEDTQYF.

This rearrangement joins TRBV5-1 to TRBJ1-4; weak D call: TRBD1 (6 bases). This CDR3 region has 12 residues. Trimming stripped 1 base from V and 14 bases from J, with 12 bases between. In germline, CDR1 is SGHRS, CDR2 YFSETQ. The CDR3 sequence: CASSLNGDNLFF. For the CDR3, the DNA is TGCGCCAGCAGCTTGAATGGGGACAACCTGTTTTTT.

The gene calls are TRBV20-1 and TRBJ1-2; D remains unclear. This CDR3 contains 11 residues. CDR1 and CDR2 (germline): DFQATT, SNEGSKA (reference sequence). V lost 3 bases and J 8 bases, leaving 10 bases between the germline ends. This CDR3 reads CSARIGVGYTF. Here the CDR3 DNA reads TGCAGTGCTAGGATCGGGGTAGGCTACACCTTC.

This clone was seen a single time. This rearrangement joins TRBV7-8 to TRBJ2-4, with D maybe TRBD2 (5 bases). Per germline, CDR1 SGHVS and CDR2 FQNEAQ. V dropped 3 bases and J dropped 1 base, with 13 bases sitting between them. The CDR3 contains 16 residues. The CDR3 protein is CASSFGGRDAKNIQYF. The CDR3 DNA is TGTGCCAGCAGCTTCGGAGGACGGGATGCCAAAAACATTCAGTACTTC. The full variable domain, completed using reference TRBV7-8 and TRBJ2-4, is GAGVSQSPRYKVAKRGQDVALRCDPISGHVSLFWYQQALGQGPEFLTYFQNEAQLDKSGLPSDRFFAERPEGSVSTLKIQRTQQEDSAVYLCASSFGGRDAKNIQYFGAGTRLSVL.